This T cell receptor (beta chain) was sequenced in a study of T cell responses to AZD1222 COVID-19 vaccine (dated by TCRdb to the early 2020s). Concerning the study at large: TCR sequencing was performed for about 240 trial participants, of whom approximately 200 were given two doses of AZD1222 and some 25 were given two doses of MenACWY control vaccine. Trial participants were enrolled by age into 18-55, 56-69 and 70-plus year subgroups, with around 140, 26 and 57 TCR-sequenced participants respectively. Results the study describes overall, beyond this receptor: No day 14 peak-response samples were available, so repertoires were characterized only after the peak T cell response. Most participants were white British and females outnumbered males, and the authors suggested that clonal diversity may have been underestimated. In the small 56-69-year group, the increase in depth fell short of significance, most likely because of low power. Nearly half of unique spike-specific TCRs reportedly recognized epitopes outside regions mutated in the B.1.351 and B.1.1.7 variants. Only five to seven AZD1222 recipients were SARS-CoV-2 seropositive at baseline, limiting conclusions about previously exposed vaccinees. A significant rise in spike-specific TCR breadth and depth was observed after two AZD1222 doses relative to day 0 and relative to MenACWY recipients. CD4 TCRs associated with the vaccine covered the entire spike protein, and the dominant responses were in regions 160-218 and 743-854.

Clipping removes 5 bases from V and 9 bases from J, with 4 as the unmatched junction base count. CDR1 SGHAT and CDR2 FQNNGV were looked up in the germline V gene. The CDR3 measures 13 amino acids from cysteine to phenylalanine. Kept here is only the CDR3 DNA, which spans 39 bases and is read in frame from base 1. Regarding this clone: Its antigen specificity is not known. Base qualities are missing; no much larger clone stands one base away.

The CDR3 regions of human TCRbeta chains were subjected to immunosequencing. The original pipeline was this. Repertoire TCRs were checked for matches against a reference library of SARS-CoV-2-specific TCRs that had been generated using the MIRA antigen-specificity platform. Breadth meant the fraction of unique TCRs that were SARS-CoV-2-associated, whereas depth meant the fraction of total T cells that were SARS-CoV-2-associated. Each spike-specific TCR was assigned to its reactive spike region and to a CD4 or CD8 class using the MIRA data. Log10-transformed breadth and depth values were compared by one-way ANOVA with Sidak's multiple comparisons tests. Not all clones reach the TCRdb copy of this immuneACCESS table, which keeps in-frame sequences only. Checked studies attribute under half of the gap to unresolved V genes and leave the rest unexplained. The D gene and trimming were derived from the DNA, and the V and J assignments and clone size from that table. Within this sample are some 150,000 clones, with approximately 88% of them counted one time only. 4.3% of the sample is held by the ten biggest clonotypes.

Per the publication, the time point label means: about 28 days (+/-7) after the second vaccine dose. Because spike-specific TCR depth and breadth did not differ between the two schedules, AZD1222 recipients who got a second dose at roughly 4 weeks were pooled with those who got a second dose at roughly 12 weeks. Samples from vaccinated people were obtained from the UK trials COV001 and COV002, which included a single-blind randomized controlled phase 2/3 trial of AZD1222 (ChAdOx1 nCoV-19) in healthy adults. Trial participant PBMC samples were collected at day 0 and day 28 after the second dose for TCRbeta chain sequencing.

The rearrangement joined TRBV11-2 to TRBJ1-6; 7 central bases correspond to TRBD1. This specimen was peripheral blood, taken 28 days after the second AZD1222 dose. This sequence originates from an adult who received the AZD1222 COVID-19 vaccine. The DNA is TGTGCCAGCAGCACAACAGGGGCTTCACCCCTCCACTTT. It translates as CASSTTGASPLHF.